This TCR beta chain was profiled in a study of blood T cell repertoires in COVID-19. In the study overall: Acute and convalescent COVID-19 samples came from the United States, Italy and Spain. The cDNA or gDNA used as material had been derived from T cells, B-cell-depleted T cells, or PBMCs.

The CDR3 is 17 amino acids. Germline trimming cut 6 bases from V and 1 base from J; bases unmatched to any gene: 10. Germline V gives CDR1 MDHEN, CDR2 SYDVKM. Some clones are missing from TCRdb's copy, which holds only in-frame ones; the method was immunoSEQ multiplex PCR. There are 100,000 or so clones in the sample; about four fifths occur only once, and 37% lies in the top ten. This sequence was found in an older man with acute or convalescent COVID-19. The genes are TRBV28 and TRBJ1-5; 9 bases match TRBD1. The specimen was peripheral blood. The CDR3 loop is CASRPGQGTVSNQPQHF. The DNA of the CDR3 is TGTGCCAGCAGGCCGGGACAGGGAACGGTGAGCAATCAGCCCCAGCATTTT.